What follows are 23 T cell receptor beta chains derived from one specimen sequenced in a study of blood T cell repertoires in COVID-19. The data were produced by immunoSEQ multiplex PCR, yet TCRdb's version contains in-frame clones alone and is incomplete. The repertoire holds about 220,000 clones, 75% to 90% seen once, with approximately 5% in the top ten. The sample consisted of peripheral blood. The receptor source for this set is a human donor in a cohort sampled during active COVID-19.

J is TRBJ2-7 and V is TRBV2; D is uncertain. Germline values: CDR1 SNHLY, CDR2 FYNNEI. This CDR3 contains 13 residues. Trimming left V 6 bases short and J 0 bases short, with 9 bases between. CDR3 sequence (DNA): TGTGCCAGCAGGATCCCTAACTCCTACGAGCAGTACTTC. It encodes CASRIPNSYEQYF.

This clone was seen a few times. The chain joins TRBV5-4 to TRBJ1-2; TRBD1 is a possible D gene (5 bases). There are 15 residues in the CDR3. Germline values: CDR1 SGHNT, CDR2 YYREEE (reference sequence). V lost 3 bases and J lost 1, with 13 bases in between. The CDR3 loop reads CASSSHPTDNYGYTF. The CDR3 DNA is TGTGCCAGCAGCTCCCACCCGACAGATAACTATGGCTACACCTTC.

J is TRBJ2-2 and V is TRBV6-4; the match to TRBD1 covers 9 bases. This CDR3 has 15 amino acids. After removal of 4 bases from V and 3 bases from J, the junction contained 3 bases not matched to a gene. Germline V gene data show CDR1 as MRHNA and CDR2 as SNTAGT. For the CDR3, the DNA is TGTGCCAGCAGTGTGACAGGGGGATACACCGGGGAGCTGTTTTTT. Its translation is CASSVTGGYTGELFF.

The chain combines TRBV28 with TRBJ1-1, with D possibly being TRBD1 (6 bases). V dropped 5 bases and J dropped 3 bases, with 13 bases sitting between them. Germline V gene sequence: CDR1 MDHEN, CDR2 SYDVKM. This CDR3 has 14 amino acids. CDR3: CASSTNSGDTEAFF. The CDR3 nucleotides are TGTGCCAGCAGTACGAATTCAGGGGACACTGAAGCTTTCTTT.

As DNA, the CDR3 is TGTGCCAGCAGTCGAGTAGCGGGCACAGATACGCAGTATTTT. Translating it yields CASSRVAGTDTQYF. The genes are TRBV13 and TRBJ2-3; a possible D gene is TRBD2 (6 bases). Germline V lookup: CDR1 PRHDT, CDR2 FYEKMQ (reference sequence). V shed 6 bases and J shed 1 base, with 11 bases lying between them. This CDR3 region has 14 residues.

The J gene is TRBJ2-1, the V gene TRBV24-1, with 8 bases lining up with TRBD2. Germline CDR1 is KGHDR and CDR2 is SFDVKD. The CDR3 covers 17 residues. Germline trimming cut 3 bases from V and 0 bases from J; bases unmatched to any gene: 6. DNA of the CDR3: TGTGCCACCAGTGATAGGCGCGGGGGGATCTCCTACAATGAGCAGTTCTTC. This gives the protein CATSDRRGGISYNEQFF.

The J gene is TRBJ1-5, the V gene TRBV4-3; a weak D match, TRBD1 (5 bases). The V gene's germline CDR1 is LGHNA and CDR2 YSLEER. The CDR3 is made up of 18 amino acids. V was shortened by 0 bases and J by 1 base, with 16 bases between the two germline ends. The DNA for the CDR3 is TGCGCCAGCAGCCAAGATTTCCCAGCGCCAGGGAGCAATCAGCCCCAGCATTTT. Amino acids: CASSQDFPAPGSNQPQHF.

The V and J genes are TRBV7-9 and TRBJ2-1, with a possible D match to TRBD2 (5 bases). The V end lost 4 bases, the J end lost 11 bases, and 9 bases lay between the germline ends. This CDR3 has 11 amino acids. Germline CDR1 reads SEHNR; CDR2 reads FQNEAQ (reference sequence). CDR3 sequence: CASSSDSKQFF. For the CDR3, the DNA is TGTGCCAGCAGCTCGGACTCAAAGCAGTTCTTC.

The chain's CDR3 is CASSIFGQGSYEQYF. In DNA form, the CDR3 reads TGTGCCAGTAGTATTTTTGGGCAGGGGTCCTACGAGCAGTACTTC. This sequence joins TRBV19 and TRBJ2-7; D is possibly TRBD1 (6 bases). Germline V gene data show CDR1 as LNHDA and CDR2 as SQIVND (reference sequence). CDR3 length: 15 residues. Deletions cut 3 bases from V and 1 base from J, with 13 bases between.

This clone was counted only a few times. This chain links TRBV6-4 with TRBJ2-1; the D gene is possibly TRBD1 (5 bases). The CDR3 contains 12 residues. The ends were cut back, 2 bases at V and 13 bases at J, with 12 bases in the middle. CDR1 and CDR2 from the germline V gene are MRHNA and SNTAGT. CDR3 bases: TGTGCCAGCAGTGACAGGACAATGAGACAGTTCTTC. Its protein is CASSDRTMRQFF.

The J gene is TRBJ1-1, the V gene TRBV12-3 or TRBV12-4; 9 bases map to TRBD1. CDR3 length: 13 residues. V shed 5 bases, J shed 3 bases, and the junction held 1 base outside the gene matches. CDR3 bases: TGTGCCAGCAGTAGACAGGGGGACACTGAAGCTTTCTTT. As protein: CASSRQGDTEAFF.

The chain links TRBV18 to TRBJ2-1; perhaps TRBD2 as D (5 bases). Trimming left V 4 bases short and J 1 base short, with 11 bases between. In germline, CDR1 is KGHSH, CDR2 LQKENI. The CDR3 sequence is 15 residues long. The CDR3 nucleotides read TGTGCCAGCTCACTTTCGGGCGGGTCCTACAATGAGCAGTTCTTC. This sequence encodes CASSLSGGSYNEQFF. Full variable domain (outside the CDR3, taken from reference TRBV18 and TRBJ2-1): NAGVMQNPRHLVRRRGQEARLRCSPMKGHSHVYWYRQLPEEGLKFMVYLQKENIIDESGMPKERFSAEFPKEGPSILRIQQVVRGDSAAYFCASSLSGGSYNEQFFGPGTRLTVL.

This sequence joins TRBV4-1 and TRBJ1-4; the D gene is possibly TRBD1 (5 bases). The germline V gene has CDR1 MGHRA and CDR2 YSYEKL. Trimming took 1 base from V and 4 from J, leaving 7 bases between them. CDR3 size: 14 residues. The DNA of the CDR3 is TGCGCCAGCAGCCAAGGGCAGGGTAATGAAAAACTGTTTTTT. Translated, it gives CASSQGQGNEKLFF.

This chain links TRBV30 with TRBJ2-7; TRBD2 aligns across 9 bases. The V gene's germline CDR1 is GTSNPN and CDR2 SVGIG (reference sequence). V lost 2 bases and J lost 2; bases outside the gene matches: 7. The CDR3 has 15 residues. CDR3 in DNA: TGTGCCTGGAGTCGCGGGAGGGTCGACCCCTACGAGCAGTACTTC. It codes for CAWSRGRVDPYEQYF.

This clone was picked up a small number of times. J is TRBJ1-1 and V is TRBV7-2, with D perhaps TRBD1 (5 bases). Germline V lookup: CDR1 SGHTA, CDR2 FQGNSA. The CDR3 consists of 16 residues. With 5 bases removed from V and 4 bases from J, the gap between germline ends came to 20 bases. The CDR3, as DNA: TGTGCCAGCAGCGACGCCGGGCCCGGGGGACTCACTGAAGCTTTCTTT. It yields the protein CASSDAGPGGLTEAFF.

The chain has TRBV7-2 and TRBJ1-2; a possible D gene is TRBD1 (5 bases). V was shortened by 0 bases and J by 8 bases, with 22 bases between the two germline ends. The germline V gene has CDR1 SGHTA and CDR2 FQGNSA. The CDR3 spans 17 residues. CDR3 residues: CASSLASTGGGNSGYTF. CDR3 bases: TGTGCCAGCAGCTTAGCTTCAACGGGCGGGGGTAACTCGGGCTACACCTTC.

The chain is built from TRBV6-5 and TRBJ2-7; TRBD2 matches at 8 bases. The CDR3 is 15 amino acids. The trim removed 0 bases at V and 3 bases at J, leaving 4 bases unmatched. The germline CDR1 and CDR2 sequences are MNHEY and SVGAGI. The CDR3 reads CASSYSGTRYYEQYF. The CDR3 nucleotides are TGTGCCAGCAGTTACTCCGGGACTAGGTACTACGAGCAGTACTTC.

This chain joins TRBV30 and TRBJ1-5, with D unclear. This CDR3 is 14 amino acids long. Germline V CDR1 and CDR2: GTSNPN, SVGIG (reference sequence). The ends were cut back, 4 bases at V and 1 base at J, with 11 bases in the middle. The CDR3 region has the DNA TGTGCCTGGAACCCGACAACGAGCAATCAGCCCCAGCATTTT. Amino acids: CAWNPTTSNQPQHF.

V is TRBV28 and J is TRBJ2-7; possible D gene TRBD1, 5 bases. This CDR3 region has 13 residues. Trimming removed 7 bases at V and 0 bases at J, with 10 bases between. The germline gives CDR1 MDHEN, CDR2 SYDVKM. CDR3 bases: TGTGCCAGCAACCGGACACCCTCCTACGAGCAGTACTTC. Protein product: CASNRTPSYEQYF.

This rearrangement joins TRBV5-5 to TRBJ2-1; TRBD1 matches 7 bases. From germline, CDR1 is SGHKS and CDR2 YYEKEE (reference sequence). The CDR3 runs to 15 residues. J was trimmed by 7 bases and V by 3 bases; bases with no gene match: 10. In DNA form, the CDR3 reads TGTGCCAGCAGCTCGACAGGGACCCCCCTTAATGAGCAGTTCTTC. Amino acids: CASSSTGTPLNEQFF. The full variable domain, rest sourced from reference TRBV5-5 and TRBJ2-1, is DAGVTQSPTHLIKTRGQQVTLRCSPISGHKSVSWYQQVLGQGPQFIFQYYEKEERGRGNFPDRFSARQFPNYSSELNVNALLLGDSALYLCASSSTGTPLNEQFFGPGTRLTVL.

The chain has TRBV19 and TRBJ1-1, with a tentative D call TRBD1 (6 bases). V was clipped by 5 bases and J by 1 base, with 8 bases between them. Per germline, CDR1 LNHDA and CDR2 SQIVND (reference sequence). The CDR3 consists of 13 residues. CDR3 residues: CASSPTGNTEAFF. The DNA for the CDR3 is TGTGCCAGTAGTCCGACAGGGAACACTGAAGCTTTCTTT.

The CDR3 sequence: CASSQEAETQYF. CDR3 in DNA: TGTGCCAGCAGCCAAGAAGCAGAGACCCAGTACTTC. This chain connects TRBV3-1 (or the pseudogene TRBV3-2) to TRBJ2-5; D not certain. V was shortened by 0 bases and J by 4 bases, with 3 bases between the two germline ends. The germline CDR1 and CDR2 sequences are LGHDT and YNNKEL (reference sequence). This CDR3 spans 12 amino acids.

The chain has TRBV15 and TRBJ1-5, with D perhaps TRBD1 (6 bases). V dropped 5 bases and J dropped 7 bases, with 12 bases sitting between them. The CDR3 spans 13 residues. Germline V CDR1 and CDR2: LNHNV, YYDKDF (reference sequence). The CDR3 nucleotides are TGTGCCACCAGCGTACAGGGACGCCAGCCCCAGCATTTT. Amino acid sequence: CATSVQGRQPQHF.